A selection of T cell receptor beta chains follows, all from one sample in a study of graft-versus-host responses after intestinal transplantation. Sequenced by immunoSEQ multiplex PCR; TCRdb stores in-frame clones only, minus some. The table shows some 140,000 clones, with around 90% occurring only once. Antigen specificity for these receptors is unknown. This specimen was unstimulated CD4+ T cells sorted from spleen or lymph node cells, taken before intestinal transplant. The receptor source for this set is a human donor who received an intestinal transplant. The CDR3 runs from the conserved cysteine through the conserved F or W. The order of the fields is D gene, V gene, J gene, clone size, CDR3 length, CDR3 protein, CDR3 DNA. A D gene is named only where the DNA matches it firmly. The size of a clone is reported for some rows only, either as once, few or many, or as a class for expanded clones.

d_call: .; v_call: TRBV7-6; j_call: TRBJ2-5; clone_size: few; cdr3_length: 12; cdr3_aa: CASSAGEWAQYF; cdr3_nt: TGTGCCAGCAGCGCGGGCGAATGGGCCCAGTACTTC
d_call: .; v_call: TRBV6-6; j_call: TRBJ1-2; clone_size: .; cdr3_length: 12; cdr3_aa: CASSPEGYGYTF; cdr3_nt: TGTGCCAGCAGTCCCGAGGGCTATGGCTACACCTTC
d_call: TRBD2; v_call: TRBV7-3; j_call: TRBJ2-5; clone_size: .; cdr3_length: 15; cdr3_aa: CASSLVSGGAETQYF; cdr3_nt: TGTGCCAGCAGCTTAGTTTCGGGGGGAGCAGAGACCCAGTACTTC
d_call: TRBD2; v_call: TRBV4-1; j_call: TRBJ2-1; clone_size: once; cdr3_length: 16; cdr3_aa: CASSQVPAGGYNEQFF; cdr3_nt: TGCGCCAGCAGCCAAGTCCCAGCGGGAGGGTACAATGAGCAGTTCTTC
d_call: TRBD1; v_call: TRBV7-9; j_call: TRBJ1-2; clone_size: .; cdr3_length: 18; cdr3_aa: CASSPSGRGYRGNYGYTF; cdr3_nt: TGTGCCAGCAGCCCCTCGGGCAGGGGCTACAGGGGTAACTATGGCTACACCTTC
d_call: .; v_call: TRBV6-1; j_call: TRBJ2-1; clone_size: .; cdr3_length: 16; cdr3_aa: CASSGSPRAYYNEQFF; cdr3_nt: TGTGCCAGCAGTGGATCTCCTAGGGCATACTACAATGAGCAGTTCTTC
d_call: TRBD1; v_call: TRBV4-1; j_call: TRBJ1-5; clone_size: .; cdr3_length: 16; cdr3_aa: CASSQDGTGDLGPQHF; cdr3_nt: TGCGCCAGCAGCCAAGATGGGACAGGGGACTTAGGCCCCCAGCATTTT
d_call: .; v_call: TRBV28; j_call: TRBJ1-3; clone_size: .; cdr3_length: 15; cdr3_aa: CASSLRATSSNTIYF; cdr3_nt: TGTGCCAGCAGTCTCAGGGCCACATCATCAAACACCATATATTTT
d_call: .; v_call: TRBV5-1; j_call: TRBJ2-1; clone_size: .; cdr3_length: 15; cdr3_aa: CASSLTVESYNEQLF; cdr3_nt: TGCGCCAGCAGCTTGACAGTCGAGTCCTACAATGAGCAGCTCTTC
d_call: .; v_call: TRBV20-1; j_call: TRBJ2-1; clone_size: .; cdr3_length: 11; cdr3_aa: CSARDLGEQFF; cdr3_nt: TGCAGTGCTAGAGATCTGGGCGAGCAGTTCTTC
d_call: .; v_call: TRBV6-1; j_call: TRBJ1-5; clone_size: .; cdr3_length: 15; cdr3_aa: CASTKGELSNQPQHF; cdr3_nt: TGTGCCAGCACCAAAGGTGAGCTTAGCAATCAGCCCCAGCATTTT
d_call: .; v_call: TRBV9; j_call: TRBJ1-5; clone_size: .; cdr3_length: 15; cdr3_aa: CASSVGTGWGQPQHF; cdr3_nt: TGTGCCAGCAGCGTAGGGACGGGGTGGGGTCAGCCCCAGCATTTT
d_call: .; v_call: TRBV6-5; j_call: TRBJ1-1; clone_size: .; cdr3_length: 15; cdr3_aa: CASSHGWRQNTEAFF; cdr3_nt: TGTGCCAGCAGTCACGGGTGGCGGCAGAACACTGAAGCTTTCTTT
d_call: .; v_call: TRBV28; j_call: TRBJ2-1; clone_size: .; cdr3_length: 15; cdr3_aa: CASSLWLQGYNEQFF; cdr3_nt: TGTGCCAGCAGTTTATGGTTACAGGGATACAATGAGCAGTTCTTC
d_call: .; v_call: TRBV5-1; j_call: TRBJ1-2; clone_size: .; cdr3_length: 14; cdr3_aa: CASSLTDEMDGYTF; cdr3_nt: TGCGCCAGCAGCTTAACGGACGAAATGGATGGCTACACCTTC
d_call: .; v_call: TRBV11-1; j_call: TRBJ1-2; clone_size: .; cdr3_length: 14; cdr3_aa: CASSFTDFNYGYTF; cdr3_nt: TGTGCCAGCAGCTTTACGGACTTTAACTATGGCTACACCTTC
d_call: .; v_call: TRBV7-2; j_call: TRBJ2-5; clone_size: .; cdr3_length: 11; cdr3_aa: CASSLVETQYF; cdr3_nt: TGTGCCAGCAGCTTAGTGGAGACCCAGTACTTC
d_call: .; v_call: TRBV10-3; j_call: TRBJ1-1; clone_size: .; cdr3_length: 15; cdr3_aa: CAISESGGLNTEAFF; cdr3_nt: TGTGCCATCAGTGAGTCCGGAGGGCTGAACACTGAAGCTTTCTTT
d_call: TRBD2; v_call: TRBV29-1; j_call: TRBJ2-3; clone_size: .; cdr3_length: 16; cdr3_aa: CSVPGLAGEDSGTQYF; cdr3_nt: TGCAGCGTTCCCGGACTAGCGGGAGAGGATTCTGGTACGCAGTATTTT
d_call: .; v_call: TRBV7-6; j_call: TRBJ1-2; clone_size: .; cdr3_length: 13; cdr3_aa: CASSLVGGGGYTF; cdr3_nt: TGTGCCAGCAGCTTAGTGGGGGGTGGCGGCTACACCTTC
d_call: TRBD2; v_call: TRBV6-5; j_call: TRBJ2-4; clone_size: .; cdr3_length: 15; cdr3_aa: CASRRAGLGKNIQYF; cdr3_nt: TGTGCCAGCAGGAGAGCGGGACTGGGCAAAAACATTCAGTACTTC
d_call: .; v_call: TRBV6-1; j_call: TRBJ2-7; clone_size: .; cdr3_length: 15; cdr3_aa: CASSEDLGNTYEQYF; cdr3_nt: TGTGCCAGCAGTGAAGATCTCGGGAACACCTACGAGCAGTACTTC
d_call: .; v_call: TRBV19; j_call: TRBJ1-2; clone_size: .; cdr3_length: 18; cdr3_aa: CASSIDRYGAGLIYGYTF; cdr3_nt: TGTGCCAGTAGTATAGATCGTTACGGGGCCGGTTTAATCTATGGCTACACCTTC
d_call: TRBD1; v_call: TRBV7-2; j_call: TRBJ2-1; clone_size: .; cdr3_length: 15; cdr3_aa: CASREDRTNYNEQFF; cdr3_nt: TGTGCCAGCCGAGAGGACAGGACAAACTACAATGAGCAGTTCTTC
d_call: .; v_call: TRBV4-2; j_call: TRBJ2-3; clone_size: few; cdr3_length: 15; cdr3_aa: CASSQLAFSTDTQYF; cdr3_nt: TGTGCCAGCAGCCAATTAGCGTTTTCCACAGATACGCAGTATTTT
d_call: TRBD2; v_call: TRBV7-2; j_call: TRBJ2-1; clone_size: .; cdr3_length: 15; cdr3_aa: CASSLSGSSYNEQFF; cdr3_nt: TGTGCCAGCAGTCTTAGCGGGAGCTCCTACAATGAGCAGTTCTTC
d_call: .; v_call: TRBV28; j_call: TRBJ1-4; clone_size: .; cdr3_length: 14; cdr3_aa: CASIEGATNEKLFF; cdr3_nt: TGTGCCAGCATAGAAGGGGCAACTAATGAAAAACTGTTTTTT
d_call: .; v_call: TRBV11-2; j_call: TRBJ1-2; clone_size: .; cdr3_length: 16; cdr3_aa: CASSPSRGLATYGYTF; cdr3_nt: TGTGCCAGCAGCCCATCTCGGGGGCTAGCTACCTATGGCTACACCTTC
d_call: .; v_call: TRBV25-1; j_call: TRBJ1-2; clone_size: .; cdr3_length: 15; cdr3_aa: CASSGRPAGFYGYTF; cdr3_nt: TGTGCCAGCAGTGGGAGGCCGGCCGGGTTCTATGGCTACACCTTC
d_call: TRBD2; v_call: TRBV7-9; j_call: TRBJ2-1; clone_size: .; cdr3_length: 15; cdr3_aa: CASSFTSGSSAEQFF; cdr3_nt: TGTGCCAGCAGCTTTACTAGCGGGAGTAGCGCTGAGCAGTTCTTC
d_call: .; v_call: TRBV5-1; j_call: TRBJ2-5; clone_size: .; cdr3_length: 13; cdr3_aa: CASSIRVQETQYF; cdr3_nt: TGCGCCAGCAGCATAAGAGTCCAAGAGACCCAGTACTTC
d_call: .; v_call: TRBV28; j_call: TRBJ2-7; clone_size: .; cdr3_length: 13; cdr3_aa: CASSLSGTYEQYF; cdr3_nt: TGTGCCAGCAGTTTATCTGGTACCTACGAGCAGTACTTC